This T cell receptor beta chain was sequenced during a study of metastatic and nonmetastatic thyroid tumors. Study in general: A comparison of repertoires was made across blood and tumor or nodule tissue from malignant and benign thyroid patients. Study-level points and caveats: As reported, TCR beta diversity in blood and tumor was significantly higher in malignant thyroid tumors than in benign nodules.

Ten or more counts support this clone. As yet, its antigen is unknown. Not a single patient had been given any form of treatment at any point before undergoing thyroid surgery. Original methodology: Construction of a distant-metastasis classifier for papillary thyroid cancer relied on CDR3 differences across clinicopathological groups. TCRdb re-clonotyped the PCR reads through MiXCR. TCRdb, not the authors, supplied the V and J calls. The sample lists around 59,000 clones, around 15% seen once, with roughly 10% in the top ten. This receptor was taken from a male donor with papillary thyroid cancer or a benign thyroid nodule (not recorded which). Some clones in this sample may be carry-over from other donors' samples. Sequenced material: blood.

CDR3 protein: CASSVVPGVGTEAFF. DNA for the CDR3: TGTGCCAGCAGCGTAGTGCCGGGTGTAGGGACTGAAGCTTTCTTT. This sequence joins TRBV9 and TRBJ1-1; no clear D. Germline lookup yields CDR1 SGDLS and CDR2 YYNGEE. With 0 bases removed from V and 5 bases from J, the gap between germline ends came to 14 bases. This CDR3 has 15 amino acids.